One sample yielded the 29 T cell receptor beta chains listed below, sequenced in a study of cytomegalovirus exposure and HLA in healthy donors (dated by TCRdb to 2015 to 2018). Libraries were prepared through the immunoSEQ multiplex PCR assay. TCRdb limited this immuneACCESS table to in-frame rearrangements with V and J called. A share of clones is missing; checked studies link under half to unresolved V genes, and the rest is unexplained. This sample gives 250,000 to 400,000 clones in total; 87% of them show up just once. Roughly 1.2% of the sample is in the top ten clones. The sample comprised PBMCs. The origin of the receptors is a woman aged 30 to 39 in good health and CMV-seropositive.

This clone was counted a single time. The chain couples TRBV6-5 to TRBJ1-2; 8 bases line up with TRBD1. The CDR3 is 16 residues long. Looked up from germline, CDR1 is MNHEY and CDR2 is SVGAGI. The J segment lost 3 bases and the V segment lost 0 bases, leaving 6 bases of the junction unmatched. CDR3 coding DNA: TGTGCCAGCAGTTACTCGCCAGCAGGGGGCTACTATGGCTACACCTTC. Translated: CASSYSPAGGYYGYTF.

This clone was seen just once. The chain joins TRBV4-2 to TRBJ1-1; D remains ambiguous. The CDR3 contains 13 residues. Germline CDR1 reads LGHNA; CDR2 reads YNFKEQ. V was clipped by 2 bases and J by 1 base, with 5 bases between them. The CDR3 region is CASSQTRNTEAFF. The CDR3 nucleotides read TGTGCCAGCAGCCAAACAAGGAACACTGAAGCTTTCTTT.

The chain has TRBV4-3 and TRBJ1-3; D is unresolved. CDR1 and CDR2 (germline): LGHNA, YSLEER. V lost 1 base and J lost 6, with 7 bases in between. The CDR3 has 13 amino acids. The CDR3 here is CASSQGLANTIYF. The CDR3 DNA follows: TGCGCCAGCAGCCAAGGTCTGGCAAACACCATATATTTT.

This chain links TRBV18 with TRBJ1-1; D remains unclear. The V gene's germline CDR1 is KGHSH and CDR2 LQKENI. The CDR3 has 13 residues. V shed 6 bases and J shed 0 bases, with 8 bases lying between them. The CDR3 bases are TGTGCCAGCTCTCGCGAACTGAACACTGAAGCTTTCTTT. As protein: CASSRELNTEAFF.

V is TRBV7-9 and J is TRBJ2-3; 10 bases align to TRBD1. The CDR3 is made up of 16 amino acids. Trimming took 1 base from V and 4 from J; bases not matched to a gene: 5. From germline, CDR1 is SEHNR and CDR2 FQNEAQ (reference sequence). CDR3 DNA sequence: TGTGCCAGCAGCTTAGACGCGGGACAGGGGCCAGATACGCAGTATTTT. Translating gives CASSLDAGQGPDTQYF.

The chain couples TRBV7-3 to TRBJ2-3; no clear D gene. CDR3 size: 14 residues. Trimming pared 5 bases from V and 4 bases from J, leaving 13 bases between. Germline CDR1 SGHTA, CDR2 FQGTGA. CDR3 loop: CASSDLGLADTQYF. The CDR3 DNA sequence: TGTGCCAGCAGCGATTTAGGTTTGGCAGATACGCAGTATTTT.

The chain couples TRBV13 to TRBJ2-7, with TRBD1 identical over 10 bases. From germline, CDR1 is PRHDT and CDR2 FYEKMQ (reference sequence). This CDR3 region has 16 residues. The V and J ends lost 5 bases and 2 bases, in that order; junction bases with no gene match: 9. For the CDR3, the DNA is TGTGCCAGCAGCCCCCGGGACAGGGGTCTTCCCTACGAGCAGTACTTC. Encoded protein: CASSPRDRGLPYEQYF.

CDR3 region: CASSENRESEAFF. DNA of the CDR3: TGTGCCAGCAGTGAAAACAGGGAGTCTGAAGCTTTCTTT. J is TRBJ1-1 and V is TRBV2; TRBD1 is a possible D gene (6 bases). This CDR3 is 13 amino acids long. Germline V gives CDR1 SNHLY, CDR2 FYNNEI. V lost 2 bases and J 6 bases, leaving 10 bases between the germline ends.

This chain links TRBV11-2 with TRBJ2-1; 7 bases line up with TRBD1. This CDR3 is built from 11 residues. V dropped 5 bases and J dropped 10; count of bases not matched to a gene: 2. Germline V gene data show CDR1 as SGHAT and CDR2 as FQNNGV. The CDR3 spells CASSMGQEQFF. CDR3 bases: TGTGCCAGCAGCATGGGACAGGAGCAGTTCTTC.

This clone was observed a single time. This chain uses TRBV27 with TRBJ2-5, with D tentatively TRBD1 or TRBD2 (5 bases each). Trimming took 2 bases from V and 0 from J, leaving 10 bases between them. Germline V gene data show CDR1 as MNHEY and CDR2 as SMNVEV (reference sequence). This CDR3 contains 15 residues. The CDR3 region is CASSLEGLNQETQYF. Here the CDR3 DNA reads TGTGCCAGCAGTTTAGAGGGGCTTAACCAAGAGACCCAGTACTTC.

CDR3 nucleotide sequence: TGTGCCTGGAGCGTAGCGGGGGGGCCTGCAGATACGCAGTATTTT. It yields the protein CAWSVAGGPADTQYF. The chain joins TRBV30 to TRBJ2-3; 11 bases are a match to TRBD2. With 3 bases clipped from V and 4 bases from J, the junction kept 6 bases outside the gene matches. CDR3 size: 15 residues. Germline V lookup: CDR1 GTSNPN, CDR2 SVGIG (reference sequence).

This clone was recorded a few times. The chain combines TRBV19 with TRBJ1-2; TRBD1 aligns across 9 bases. CDR1 and CDR2 (germline): LNHDA, SQIVND (reference sequence). This CDR3 region has 12 residues. The V and J ends lost 8 bases and 7 bases, in that order; junction bases with no gene match: 5. CDR3 bases: TGTGCCAGTTCCGGGACAGGGAGTGGCTACACCTTC. Protein: CASSGTGSGYTF.

This sequence joins TRBV2 and TRBJ2-1; TRBD2 agrees at 11 bases. Germline CDR1 SNHLY, CDR2 FYNNEI. With 6 bases clipped from V and 7 bases from J, the junction kept 8 bases outside the gene matches. The CDR3 is made up of 15 amino acids. For the CDR3, the DNA is TGTGCCAGCAGGTCGACTAGCGGGATTGGAAATGAGCAGTTCTTC. Translating it yields CASRSTSGIGNEQFF. Filled out from reference TRBV2 and TRBJ2-1, the complete variable domain reads EPEVTQTPSHQVTQMGQEVILRCVPISNHLYFYWYRQILGQKVEFLVSFYNNEISEKSEIFDDQFSVERPDGSNFTLKIRSTKLEDSAMYFCASRSTSGIGNEQFFGPGTRLTVL.

This clone was seen a handful of times. The CDR3 reads CASSLVQGAEAFF. The DNA of the CDR3 is TGCGCCAGCAGCTTGGTGCAGGGGGCTGAAGCTTTCTTT. V gene TRBV5-1 combines with J gene TRBJ1-1, with 7 nucleotides matching TRBD1. The germline gives CDR1 SGHRS, CDR2 YFSETQ. V was clipped by 0 bases and J by 6 bases; unmatched bases: 2. This CDR3 is 13 amino acids long.

This clone was seen only once. V usage is TRBV4-2 and J usage is TRBJ2-7, with 7 positions matching TRBD1. This CDR3 region has 14 residues. Per germline, CDR1 LGHNA and CDR2 YNFKEQ. Germline trimming cut 5 bases from V and 4 bases from J; bases unmatched to any gene: 8. This chain's CDR3 is CASSENRGDYEQYF. The CDR3 DNA reads TGTGCCAGCAGCGAAAACAGGGGCGATTACGAGCAGTACTTC.

The rearrangement joins TRBV4-3 to TRBJ2-5; D uncertain. Trimming removed 1 base from V and 0 bases from J, with 9 bases in between. CDR3 size: 15 residues. In germline, CDR1 is LGHNA, CDR2 YSLEER. This CDR3 reads CASSQVARYQETQYF. Here the CDR3 DNA reads TGCGCCAGCAGCCAAGTAGCCAGGTACCAAGAGACCCAGTACTTC.

The genes are TRBV5-4 and TRBJ1-2, with 8 bases fitting TRBD1. The germline CDR1 and CDR2 sequences are SGHNT and YYREEE (reference sequence). V lost 4 bases and J lost 5; bases outside the gene matches: 7. The CDR3 extends over 14 amino acids. CDR3 DNA: TGTGCCAGCAGCCCCAGGGGGCTAGGGTATGGCTACACCTTC. Amino acid sequence: CASSPRGLGYGYTF.

The rearrangement joins TRBV28 to TRBJ1-4; D call uncertain. This CDR3 has 14 amino acids. Germline V lookup: CDR1 MDHEN, CDR2 SYDVKM. V was trimmed by 7 bases and J by 2 bases, leaving 11 bases between them. The CDR3 DNA reads TGTGCCAGCATGAGGGCCGGGACTAATGAAAAACTGTTTTTT. Amino acid sequence: CASMRAGTNEKLFF.

The CDR3 sequence: CASSLAKPDTQYF. The CDR3 DNA follows: TGTGCCAGCAGCTTAGCGAAGCCAGATACGCAGTATTTT. The rearrangement links TRBV7-2 to TRBJ2-3, with D hard to call. The CDR3 consists of 13 residues. V dropped 0 bases and J dropped 4 bases, with 5 bases sitting between them. Germline V gives CDR1 SGHTA, CDR2 FQGNSA.

V and J are TRBV2 and TRBJ2-7, with TRBD1 identical over 8 bases. The CDR3 length is 14 residues. CDR1 SNHLY and CDR2 FYNNEI come from the germline V gene. V dropped 5 bases and J dropped 0; count of bases not matched to a gene: 3. The CDR3 sequence: CASSSGQASYEQYF. CDR3 in DNA: TGTGCCAGCAGTTCGGGACAGGCCTCCTACGAGCAGTACTTC.

The chain couples TRBV28 to TRBJ2-3; possible D gene TRBD2, 5 bases. V was shortened by 6 bases and J by 1 base, with 14 bases between the two germline ends. The CDR3 spans 15 residues. Germline loops: CDR1 MDHEN, CDR2 SYDVKM. CDR3 loop: CASRRVALRTDTQYF. The CDR3 region has the DNA TGTGCCAGCAGGCGGGTAGCCCTCCGCACAGATACGCAGTATTTT.

The V and J genes are TRBV6-1 and TRBJ1-5, with TRBD1 identical over 8 bases. CDR1 and CDR2 from the germline V gene are MNHNS and SASEGT. The V segment lost 6 bases and the J segment 3 bases; nucleotides outside the gene matches: 1. CDR3 length: 13 amino acids. The CDR3 sequence: CASRQGDNQPQHF. The CDR3, as DNA: TGTGCCAGCAGACAGGGGGACAATCAGCCCCAGCATTTT.

J is TRBJ2-7 and V is TRBV29-1; the D is unclear. The CDR3 extends over 12 amino acids. In germline, CDR1 is SQVTM, CDR2 ANQGSEA. The V and J ends lost 4 bases and 2 bases respectively, with 9 bases between them. CDR3 loop: CSVAYGAYEQYF. The CDR3 region has the DNA TGCAGCGTTGCCTATGGGGCCTACGAGCAGTACTTC.

The chain's CDR3 is CASSLLAGGDEQFF. CDR3 in DNA: TGTGCCAGCAGTTTACTAGCGGGAGGCGATGAGCAGTTCTTC. The chain carries TRBV28 and TRBJ2-1, with 11 bases that match TRBD2. V lost 2 bases, J lost 8 bases, and 2 bases stayed unmatched. Germline V gene sequence: CDR1 MDHEN, CDR2 SYDVKM. The CDR3 runs 14 residues.

V and J are TRBV11-2 and TRBJ2-1; D tentatively reads TRBD1 or TRBD2 (5 bases each). Per germline, CDR1 SGHAT and CDR2 FQNNGV. Trimming removed 6 bases at V and 7 bases at J, with 16 bases between. The CDR3 length is 14 residues. CDR3 amino acids: CASRPGTLGNEQFF. CDR3 in DNA: TGTGCCAGCAGGCCCGGGACCCTAGGGAATGAGCAGTTCTTC.

The chain uses TRBV27 and TRBJ2-3; D unresolved. The CDR3 loop spans 14 amino acids. V lost 2 bases, J lost 2 bases, and 8 bases lay in between. Germline CDR1 and CDR2: MNHEY and SMNVEV (reference sequence). The CDR3, as DNA: TGTGCCAGCAGTTTAGCCACTTTCACAGATACGCAGTATTTT. This codes for CASSLATFTDTQYF.

The chain recombines TRBV5-1 with TRBJ2-2, with D unresolved. V was pared by 1 base and J by 2 bases, with 6 bases between. Germline V CDR1 and CDR2: SGHRS, YFSETQ. This CDR3 is built from 14 residues. Here the CDR3 DNA reads TGCGCCAGCAGCTTGAACGGAAACACCGGGGAGCTGTTTTTT. This translates into CASSLNGNTGELFF. The full variable domain, rest sourced from reference TRBV5-1 and TRBJ2-2, is KAGVTQTPRYLIKTRGQQVTLSCSPISGHRSVSWYQQTPGQGLQFLFEYFSETQRNKGNFPGRFSGRQFSNSRSEMNVSTLELGDSALYLCASSLNGNTGELFFGEGSRLTVL.

The rearrangement joins TRBV13 to TRBJ1-6; 9 positions agree with TRBD1. Germline V gives CDR1 PRHDT, CDR2 FYEKMQ (reference sequence). Germline trimming cut 6 bases from V and 1 base from J; bases unmatched to any gene: 4. The CDR3 is made up of 16 amino acids. The CDR3 is CASRTGTGSYNSPLHF. The CDR3 nucleotides are TGTGCCAGCAGAACCGGGACAGGGTCCTATAATTCACCCCTCCACTTT.

The chain links TRBV6-1 to TRBJ2-7; D not certain. The V gene lost 7 bases and the J gene lost 6 bases, with 13 bases spanning the gap. The germline CDR1 and CDR2 sequences are MNHNS and SASEGT. There are 12 residues in the CDR3. The CDR3 bases are TGTGCCAGCAAAGATTCAGCCTCCGAGCAGTACTTC. Its protein product is CASKDSASEQYF.